These 6 T cell receptor beta chains originate from one sample sequenced in a study of response to subunit inactivated influenza vaccine. TCRdb recomputed calls from the RT-PCR reads with MiXCR, one row per CDR3 protein. The sample contains more than 550,000 distinct CDR3 sequences, roughly 10% of which appear only once. This sample also belongs to another study, concerning T cells expressing NK-cell markers. According to that study: UMI-tagged 5'RACE template switching yielded the TCR beta cDNA.

This sample comprised PBMCs from blood, obtained on the day of vaccination. Receptors were obtained from a man aged 45-65 years who received an inactivated influenza vaccine.

This clonotype was observed a handful of times. CDR3 DNA sequence: TGTGCCAGCAGCTTGGCCGGGGGACACCAAAACTATGGCTACACCTTC. It specifies CASSLAGGHQNYGYTF. V gene TRBV13 combines with J gene TRBJ1-2; maybe TRBD1 (6 bases). Trimming cost V 3 bases and J 2 bases, with 16 bases left between them. Germline V gene lookup returns CDR1 PRHDT and CDR2 FYEKMQ (reference sequence). The CDR3 consists of 16 residues.

This clonotype was found a few times. The chain is built from TRBV24-1 and TRBJ2-7; 10 positions agree with TRBD2. V dropped 2 bases and J dropped 5; count of bases not matched to a gene: 5. The CDR3 loop spans 15 amino acids. Germline-derived CDR1 and CDR2 are KGHDR and SFDVKD. CDR3 DNA: TGTGCCACCAGTGATTCCCTAGCGGGAGTGCACGAGCAGTACTTC. It yields the protein CATSDSLAGVHEQYF.

The V gene is TRBV6-4, the J gene TRBJ2-7; 7 nucleotides agree with TRBD1. The CDR3 has 16 residues. Germline-derived CDR1 and CDR2 are MRHNA and SNTAGT. J was trimmed by 4 bases and V by 9 bases; bases with no gene match: 18. In DNA, the CDR3 is TGTGCCAGACCGTGCCCCCTGGGACAGCAACTTTACGAGCAGTACTTC. Translating gives CARPCPLGQQLYEQYF.

The CDR3 here is CASSARLAGPYEQYF. The CDR3 DNA follows: TGTGCCAGCAGTGCCAGACTAGCGGGTCCCTACGAGCAGTACTTC. This sequence joins TRBV28 and TRBJ2-7, with TRBD2 matching 10 bases. V lost 5 bases, J lost 2 bases, and 6 bases stayed unmatched. The CDR3 has 15 residues. Looked up from germline, CDR1 is MDHEN and CDR2 is SYDVKM.

This clonotype was detected only a few times. The rearrangement uses TRBV6-1 and TRBJ2-3, with D perhaps TRBD2 (8 bases). Trimming cost V 3 bases and J 4 bases, with 20 bases left between them. The CDR3 length is 17 residues. The V gene's germline CDR1 is MNHNS and CDR2 SASEGT. CDR3 region: CASSDPLGTAGADTQYF. DNA for the CDR3: TGTGCCAGCAGTGACCCCCTCGGGACAGCGGGGGCAGATACGCAGTATTTT.

This clonotype was picked up many times. The chain employs TRBV24-1 and TRBJ2-1; D is possibly TRBD1 or TRBD2 (5 bases each). This CDR3 spans 13 amino acids. Between the trimmed V and J ends, which lost 4 bases and 9 bases, there was a span of 12 bases. Germline V lookup: CDR1 KGHDR, CDR2 SFDVKD. CDR3 region: CATSDRVGVEQFF. The CDR3 region has the DNA TGTGCCACCAGTGACAGGGTGGGGGTTGAGCAGTTCTTC.